The clone carrying this T cell receptor beta chain was observed a single time. The junction had 9 bases not matched to a gene; V was cut back by 7 bases and J by 8 bases. This CDR3 comprises 15 residues. Germline V gene sequence: CDR1 SNHLY, CDR2 FYNNEI. The data were obtained in a study of blood T cell repertoires in COVID-19. Study background: T cells, B-cell-depleted T cells, or PBMCs supplied cDNA or gDNA.

Sequencing was performed with immunoSEQ multiplex PCR; in TCRdb, only in-frame clones are kept and a portion is missing. The table includes tens of thousands of clones, around nine tenths detected once. This sequence joins TRBV2 and TRBJ1-6; the match to TRBD1 covers 9 bases. Sequencing input: peripheral blood. The source is a man in his 70s with acute or convalescent COVID-19. DNA for the CDR3: TGTGCCAGCACCCACCGGACAGGGGAGGATTCACCCCTCCACTTT. This gives the protein CASTHRTGEDSPLHF.